The T cell receptor delta chain described here comes from a study of gamma-delta T cells after stem cell transplantation. A few counts support this clone. TCRdb attributes to this sequence the protein of a much larger clone, which differs from the DNA translation at residue 12; a read error is likely, and the protein displayed is translated from the DNA. TCRdb applied CATT to the RT-PCR reads for clone calling. Found here are under 1,500 delta-chain clones, 10% to 15% of them singletons; the top ten hold 27%. Sequencing was carried out using gamma-delta T cells. This clonotype originated in a human donor. It is not recorded whose cells these are; they may come from a transplant donor.

CDR3 sequence reads: CACDTVKGKDSENTDKLIF. CDR3 sequence (DNA): TGTGCCTGTGACACCGTTAAAGGGAAGGATTCAGAGAACACCGATAAACTCATCTTT. The chain uses TRDV2 and TRDJ1; D gene ambiguous. V shed 0 bases and J shed 0 bases, with 22 bases lying between them. The CDR3 length is 19 residues. Germline CDR1 and CDR2: GEAIGNYY and EKD.